This TCR beta chain was obtained from a study of early T cells in non-severe SARS-CoV-2 infection. About the research overall: Bulk RNA from unsorted whole blood was sequenced; chains were unpaired. General observations from the study: The VDJdb matching leaned toward anti-spike CD8 responses and overlooked private and CD4 specificities.

Ten or more counts support this clonotype. Its antigen is as yet unknown. The germline V gene has CDR1 SGHVS and CDR2 FQNEAQ. The CDR3 covers 13 residues. V lost 5 bases and J lost 5; bases outside the gene matches: 4. Separate cDNA molecules each had unique molecular identifiers attached to them. Each CDR3 protein gets one entry after TCRdb re-called the 5' RACE reads with MiXCR. Of about 40,000 distinct CDR3 sequences listed, approximately 5% are singletons. The chain carries TRBV7-8 and TRBJ2-5, with 8 bases that match TRBD2. The TCR sequence derives from an adult who was a healthcare worker with PCR-confirmed SARS-CoV-2 infection or an uninfected control (not recorded which). Sequences were obtained from whole blood. Here the CDR3 reads CASSRGGGETQYF. In nucleotides, the CDR3 is TGTGCCAGCAGCCGGGGGGGCGGGGAGACCCAGTACTTC.